This TCR beta chain is from a study of blood T cells in healthy people across ages. Each donor's blood draw was 8.5 to 10 milliliters of peripheral blood. Using a J-beta primer mix together with a sample-barcoded 5' primer, a second PCR was run for roughly 6 to 11 cycles. Each CDR3 protein gets one entry after TCRdb re-called the 5' RACE reads with MiXCR. Here the sample spans some 760,000 distinct CDR3 sequences, more than 20% being singletons. A few counts support this clonotype. Unmatched junction bases numbered 10, after V lost 5 bases and J lost 4 bases. Germline V gene sequence: CDR1 DFQATT, CDR2 SNEGSKA (reference sequence). The CDR3 consists of 14 residues. These data are also associated with another study on T cells of mothers and their children. That study reports: At roughly 1.6 ug per 15 ul, all of the extracted RNA went into cDNA synthesis. Random nucleotides (2-4) and sample barcodes were added by the M1S primer used in the second PCR.

The sequence was obtained from a boy aged 5 to 17 in good health. V and J are TRBV20-1 and TRBJ1-1, with TRBD1 matching 7 bases. Sequencing was done on a sample of blood. As DNA, the CDR3 is TGCAGTGCTTCACCTCGACAGGGTTTCACTGAAGCTTTCTTT. Translating it yields CSASPRQGFTEAFF.